This note documents a single TCR beta chain sequence. Its antigen is not identified. The same CDR3 arises from other DNA sequences in this sample as well. Method: immunoSEQ multiplex PCR; TCRdb's copy keeps in-frame clones and lacks some. The data show over 100,000 clones, with approximately 88% seen just once and roughly 13% held by the top ten. This entry belongs to a study of identifying expanded T cells in peripheral blood. Overall study findings and caveats: Approximately 1.1 clones differed between technical replicates, versus around 15 and 19 over time.

V lost 5 bases and J lost 3; bases outside the gene matches: 5. This CDR3 is 15 amino acids long. Germline lookup yields CDR1 SGHRS and CDR2 YFSETQ. Sequencing was done on a sample of blood. The rearrangement uses TRBV5-1 and TRBJ2-2; 9 bases are shared with TRBD1. The sequence was obtained from a person aged 18-70 years in good health. The CDR3 here is CASSPGQGYTGELFF. The CDR3 region has the DNA TGCGCCAGCAGTCCGGGACAGGGCTACACCGGGGAGCTGTTTTTT.